This TCR beta chain was identified during a study of CD8 T cell repertoires and HIV-1 epitope variants. Overall study: An approximately 10-day culture received IL-2, IL-7 and IL-15 on days 3 and 7.

The V gene's germline CDR1 is SNHLY and CDR2 FYNNEI. The CDR3 covers 15 residues. Trimming shortened V by 3 bases and J by 0 bases, and 8 bases separated the two germline ends. This clone was found a few times. Its antigen is currently unknown. Using immunoSEQ multiplex PCR, the repertoire was profiled, and TCRdb retains in-frame clones only, with some absent. The sample carries several thousand clones, just over 65% recorded once. Sequences were obtained from cultured CD8+ T cells derived from PBMCs. J is TRBJ2-2 and V is TRBV2; D is ambiguous. This TCR came from a male donor with HIV. This chain's CDR3 is CASSDTRTNTGELFF. In nucleotides, the CDR3 is TGTGCCAGCAGTGACACACGCACGAACACCGGGGAGCTGTTTTTT.